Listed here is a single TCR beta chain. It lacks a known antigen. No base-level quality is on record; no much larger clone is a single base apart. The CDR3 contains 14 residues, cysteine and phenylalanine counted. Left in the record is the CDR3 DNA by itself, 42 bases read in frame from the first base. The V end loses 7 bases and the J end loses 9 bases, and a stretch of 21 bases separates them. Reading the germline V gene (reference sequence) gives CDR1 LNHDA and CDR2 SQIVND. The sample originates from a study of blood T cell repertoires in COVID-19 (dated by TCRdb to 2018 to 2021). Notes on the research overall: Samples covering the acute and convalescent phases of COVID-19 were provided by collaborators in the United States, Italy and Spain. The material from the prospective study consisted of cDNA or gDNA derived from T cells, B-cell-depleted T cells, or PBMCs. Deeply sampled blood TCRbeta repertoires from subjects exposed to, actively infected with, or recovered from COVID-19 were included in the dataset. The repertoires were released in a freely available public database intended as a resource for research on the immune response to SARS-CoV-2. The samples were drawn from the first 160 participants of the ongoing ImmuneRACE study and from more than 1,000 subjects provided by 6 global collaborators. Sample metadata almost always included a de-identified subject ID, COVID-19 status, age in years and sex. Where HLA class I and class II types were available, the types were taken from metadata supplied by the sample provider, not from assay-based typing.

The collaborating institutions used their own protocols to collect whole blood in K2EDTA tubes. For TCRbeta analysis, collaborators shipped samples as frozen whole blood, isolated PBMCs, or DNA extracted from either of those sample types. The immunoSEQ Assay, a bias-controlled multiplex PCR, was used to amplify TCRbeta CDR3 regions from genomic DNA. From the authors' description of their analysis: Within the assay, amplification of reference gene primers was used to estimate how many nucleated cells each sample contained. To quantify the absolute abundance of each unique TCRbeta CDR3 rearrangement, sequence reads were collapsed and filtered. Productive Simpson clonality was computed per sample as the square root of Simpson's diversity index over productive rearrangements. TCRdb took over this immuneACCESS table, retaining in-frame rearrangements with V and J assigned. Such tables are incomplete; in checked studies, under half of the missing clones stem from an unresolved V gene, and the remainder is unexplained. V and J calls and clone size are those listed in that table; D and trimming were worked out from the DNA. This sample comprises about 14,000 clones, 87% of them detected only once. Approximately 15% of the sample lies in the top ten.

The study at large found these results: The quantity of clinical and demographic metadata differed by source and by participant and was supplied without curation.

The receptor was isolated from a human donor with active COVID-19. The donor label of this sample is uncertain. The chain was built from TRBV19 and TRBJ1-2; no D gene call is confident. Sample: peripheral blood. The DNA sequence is TGTGCCAGTACCTCAACCCTGGCGGGCCGACGCTACACCTTC. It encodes CASTSTLAGRRYTF.